This TCR beta chain was obtained from a study of blood T cells in healthy people across ages (dated by TCRdb to 2015 to 2017). Study-wide context: In model experiments, template switching captured roughly one uniquely barcoded TCR beta cDNA molecule for every two T cells. Using the same blood draw, the study looked at two additional independent replicas of 1 million unique cDNA reads for two donors, one aged 18 to 30 and the other aged 80 or older. Four age groups were formed from the donors: young (average approximately 17 years), middle-aged (roughly 38), aged (roughly 56) and long-lived (about 80). The study measured age-related changes in TCR beta repertoire diversity using deep sequencing normalized with unique cDNA molecular identifiers. Summary of the overall study and its limitations: A strong correlation was found between observed TCR beta diversity and the percentage of naive T cells measured by flow cytometry. Observed TCR beta diversity per million T cells fell roughly linearly with age, and a significant reduction was already apparent by age about 38. Because profiling used bulk unsorted PBMCs, naive and antigen-experienced compartments could not be compared conclusively. Compared with the aged group, the long-lived group had more naive CD4+ T cells, fewer expanded clones and increased TCR diversity, a pattern suggesting age selection. Because donor CMV infection status was unknown, age-related changes in expanded clonotypes were potentially confounded. Estimates of total diversity from one million sequenced T cells were regarded as lower bounds and underestimates.

Donors were around 37 systemically healthy Caucasian individuals from Russia aged roughly 6 to 90 years. Each donor gave ten milliliters of peripheral blood, collected into EDTA-treated Vacutainer tubes. Ficoll-Paque density-gradient centrifugation was used to isolate PBMCs, with at least 7 million per sample. Trizol reagent was used to extract total RNA from PBMCs, with at least 6 micrograms per sample. Naive CD45RAhigh/CD27high T cell percentages were measured by flow cytometry on a PBMC aliquot from every donor. The method behind the library was 5' RACE. Sequencing was carried out with an Illumina HiSeq 2500. A second PCR of roughly 7 to 11 cycles was performed with a sample-barcoded 5' primer and a J-beta primer mix. Each TCR beta cDNA molecule received a unique molecular identifier from a template-switch 5' adaptor carrying 12 random nucleotides. At least 2.5 million CDR3-containing paired-end reads were obtained from each sample. All of the RNA was converted into first-strand cDNA using the Mint cDNA synthesis kit, with a TRBC-specific oligonucleotide serving as the primer. All cDNA was treated with uracil-DNA glycosylase and then went through a first 18-cycle PCR with the universal primers M1SS and BC2_uni_R. Turning to the authors' computational methods: Normalization of each sample was performed by random selection of 1 million high-quality reads, each carrying a distinct molecular identifier. Instead of being binned into consensus sequences, reads that shared molecular identifiers were thrown out. MiTCR, with a Q25 quality threshold and the strictest error-elimination algorithm, was used for CDR3 identification, clonotype clustering and error correction. A nonparametric unseen species model using Euler transformation provided a lower-bound estimate of total TCR beta diversity. TCRdb trimmed public reads at Q25 via fastp, called clones via MiXCR and kept in-frame beta chains. Each CDR3 protein appears once, grouped with its most common genes and DNA. What appears here as the V and J calls and clone size reflects TCRdb's work, not the paper's. Here the sample has about 930,000 distinct CDR3 sequences; roughly 29% occur a single time. The top ten constitute around 9.6% of the sample.

A few counts support this clonotype. Its antigen is unknown. It has no much larger one-base neighbor in the sample; base qualities were not kept. Taken from the germline V gene, the CDR1 and CDR2 loops are MGHRA and YSYEKL. Trimmed from V: 3 bases; trimmed from J: 2 bases; junction bases lacking a gene match: 5. The CDR3 measures 15 amino acids from cysteine to phenylalanine. The DNA shown is the 45-base CDR3, in frame from base 1. The sample was also reused in another study, on T cells of mothers and their children. As that second paper reports: Donors were nine systemically healthy Caucasian individuals: three mothers and their six children. cDNA synthesis consumed the entire amount of extracted RNA, loaded at approximately 1.6 ug RNA in each 15 ul reaction. Sample barcodes and 2-4 random nucleotides were added via the M1S primer in the second PCR. More than 8 million TCR beta CDR3 reads were obtained from each mother, and several million reads were obtained from each child. TCR recombination output is similarly shaped by thymic selection in related and unrelated pairs, with a minor effect exerted by inherited differences. Normalized repertoire overlap was always slightly but never significantly higher in related than unrelated mother-child pairs. Persistent microchimeric T cell clones were not detected, at a sensitivity of around 99 clones per million clonotypes. In the study, deep NGS was used to compare the TCR beta repertoires of mothers and children, and features distinguishing related mother-child pairs from unrelated individuals were sought. On average, the children were roughly 11 +/- 4 years old, while the mothers were roughly 40 +/- 4 years old. After adapters were ligated using NEBNext reagents, the libraries underwent 100+100 nt paired-end sequencing on an Illumina HiSeq 2000. To prevent cross-contamination, the mother and child libraries were prepared a month apart and were sequenced in separate runs. For each donor, between roughly 500,000 and 2,100,000 distinct TCR beta clonotypes were identified. Naive TCR beta clonotypes were estimated from low-frequency clonotypes matched to each donor's FACS-determined naive share, without sorting.

Sequenced sample: blood. This TCR came from a woman between 35 and 50 years old in good health. The chain links TRBV4-1 with TRBJ2-3; 7 central bases correspond to TRBD1. The CDR3 region: CASSQATGATDTQYF. The bases read TGCGCCAGCAGCCAGGCTACAGGGGCCACAGATACGCAGTATTTT.